Below, 20 T cell receptor beta chains from the same sample are listed, as sequenced in a study of blood T cell repertoires in COVID-19. Only in-frame clones appear in the TCRdb table, and some are missing; sequencing was by immunoSEQ multiplex PCR. The sample yields over 250,000 clones, about nine tenths seen once. Sequences were obtained from peripheral blood. Receptors were obtained from a woman between 45 and 60 years old with COVID-19, enrolled during active disease.

The chain combines TRBV2 with TRBJ2-1; D gene uncertain. The CDR3 is made up of 14 amino acids. The V gene lost 10 bases and the J gene lost 0 bases, with 13 bases spanning the gap. CDR1 and CDR2 (germline): SNHLY, FYNNEI. The CDR3 sequence is CATAARGSYNEQFF. The CDR3, as DNA: TGTGCCACTGCGGCCCGTGGCTCCTACAATGAGCAGTTCTTC. Together with reference TRBV2 and TRBJ2-1, the CDR3 gives the full variable domain: EPEVTQTPSHQVTQMGQEVILRCVPISNHLYFYWYRQILGQKVEFLVSFYNNEISEKSEIFDDQFSVERPDGSNFTLKIRSTKLEDSAMYFCATAARGSYNEQFFGPGTRLTVL.

The V and J genes are TRBV11-3 and TRBJ1-1, with TRBD1 matching over 7 bases. Germline assignment: CDR1 SGHNT and CDR2 YENEEA. The CDR3 spans 17 residues. The V gene end was trimmed by 2 bases and the J gene end by 3 bases; junction bases not matched to a gene: 12. The CDR3 DNA reads as TGTGCCAGCAGCTTAATAGTCTCGACAGGGCGGGACACTGAAGCTTTCTTT. This gives the protein CASSLIVSTGRDTEAFF.

The V gene is TRBV4-1, the J gene TRBJ2-1; TRBD1 aligns across 8 bases. The CDR3 spans 13 residues. Germline V gene lookup returns CDR1 MGHRA and CDR2 YSYEKL. The V and J ends lost 0 bases and 14 bases, in that order; junction bases with no gene match: 6. The CDR3 region has the DNA TGCGCCAGCAGCCAAGATCGAGAGGACAGGGAGTTCTTC. Residues: CASSQDREDREFF.

The gene calls are TRBV7-2 and TRBJ2-2; TRBD1 aligns across 8 bases. This CDR3 is 15 amino acids long. V lost 6 bases to trimming and J lost 4 bases; unmatched junction nucleotides: 7. Germline V CDR1 and CDR2: SGHTA, FQGNSA. CDR3 nucleotide sequence: TGTGCCAGCAGAACCCAGGGGGCGCGCACCGGGGAGCTGTTTTTT. Its protein product is CASRTQGARTGELFF. Looking up the rest from reference TRBV7-2 and TRBJ2-2 gives the full variable domain: GAGVSQSPSNKVTEKGKDVELRCDPISGHTALYWYRQSLGQGLEFLIYFQGNSAPDKSGLPSDRFSAERTGGSVSTLTIQRTQQEDSAVYLCASRTQGARTGELFFGEGSRLTVL.

This chain connects TRBV19 to TRBJ2-3, with TRBD2 matching over 10 bases. The J segment lost 3 bases and the V segment lost 3 bases, leaving 9 bases of the junction unmatched. The V gene's germline CDR1 is LNHDA and CDR2 SQIVND (reference sequence). The CDR3 extends over 17 amino acids. The CDR3 protein is CASSIDSGSGRTDTQYF. The CDR3 DNA reads TGTGCCAGTAGTATTGACTCGGGTAGCGGGAGGACAGATACGCAGTATTTT.

The chain has TRBV9 and TRBJ2-2; 7 bases are a match to TRBD1. V lost 0 bases to trimming and J lost 4 bases; unmatched junction nucleotides: 12. The CDR3 spans 18 residues. The V gene's germline CDR1 is SGDLS and CDR2 YYNGEE. The CDR3 DNA reads as TGTGCCAGCAGCGTAGGAGAGGGAAGGGGGCCCGGCACCGGGGAGCTGTTTTTT. This encodes CASSVGEGRGPGTGELFF.

The rearrangement links TRBV7-9 to TRBJ2-1; TRBD1 might be the D (5 bases). Germline V CDR1 and CDR2: SEHNR, FQNEAQ (reference sequence). The CDR3 is 15 residues long. V lost 5 bases and J 6 bases, leaving 17 bases between the germline ends. The CDR3 DNA sequence: TGTGCCAGCAGCCCGTCACAGGTTAGACGCAATGAGCAGTTCTTC. It yields the protein CASSPSQVRRNEQFF.

The chain carries TRBV7-9 and TRBJ1-1; D is uncertain. The V end was cut by 0 bases, the J end by 6 bases, with 11 bases between. The CDR3 covers 14 residues. CDR1 and CDR2 from the germline V gene are SEHNR and FQNEAQ (reference sequence). CDR3 bases: TGTGCCAGCAGCTTAGCCGGACTCTGGGCTGAAGCTTTCTTT. It encodes CASSLAGLWAEAFF.

CDR3 loop: CASSLKGQMYEQYF. CDR3 in DNA: TGTGCCAGCAGCTTAAAGGGACAGATGTACGAGCAGTACTTC. The chain combines TRBV13 with TRBJ2-7, with 7 bases lining up with TRBD1. This CDR3 is 14 amino acids long. Germline V gene lookup returns CDR1 PRHDT and CDR2 FYEKMQ (reference sequence). V was clipped by 2 bases and J by 4 bases; unmatched bases: 5.

The chain uses TRBV19 and TRBJ1-6; 10 nucleotides agree with TRBD1. CDR3 length: 14 amino acids. CDR1 LNHDA and CDR2 SQIVND come from the germline V gene (reference sequence). V dropped 6 bases and J dropped 7; count of bases not matched to a gene: 3. CDR3 sequence reads: CASSRDRGNSPLHF. CDR3 nucleotide sequence: TGTGCCAGTAGCCGGGACAGGGGAAATTCACCCCTCCACTTT.

V usage is TRBV5-1 and J usage is TRBJ1-1, with D possibly being TRBD1 (5 bases). The CDR3 has 14 amino acids. The germline CDR1 and CDR2 sequences are SGHRS and YFSETQ. V was shortened by 4 bases and J by 2 bases, with 12 bases between the two germline ends. The CDR3 DNA reads TGCGCCAGCAGCGCCAGACAGAGTAACACTGAAGCTTTCTTT. Translated: CASSARQSNTEAFF.

The rearrangement links TRBV27 to TRBJ1-1; 7 bases fit TRBD1. Germline V lookup: CDR1 MNHEY, CDR2 SMNVEV (reference sequence). This CDR3 spans 15 amino acids. Trimming took 5 bases from V and 1 from J; bases not matched to a gene: 7. The CDR3 loop reads CASSPRQGSNTEAFF. CDR3 DNA sequence: TGTGCCAGCAGTCCCCGACAGGGTTCGAACACTGAAGCTTTCTTT.

This rearrangement joins TRBV11-3 to TRBJ2-5, with TRBD2 matching 12 bases. This CDR3 comprises 15 residues. Unmatched junction bases numbered 2, after V lost 1 base and J lost 5 bases. Per germline, CDR1 SGHNT and CDR2 YENEEA. CDR3 nucleotide sequence: TGTGCCAGCAGCTTAGGAACTAGCGGGAGGGAGACCCAGTACTTC. This codes for CASSLGTSGRETQYF. Supplemented by reference TRBV11-3 and TRBJ2-5, the full variable domain reads EAGVVQSPRYKIIEKKQPVAFWCNPISGHNTLYWYLQNLGQGPELLIRYENEEAVDDSQLPKDRFSAERLKGVDSTLKIQPAELGDSAVYLCASSLGTSGRETQYFGPGTRLLVL.

The rearrangement joins TRBV5-1 to TRBJ2-1, with 9 bases lining up with TRBD2. Germline V gene sequence: CDR1 SGHRS, CDR2 YFSETQ. This CDR3 contains 15 residues. V lost 0 bases, J lost 7 bases, and 5 bases stayed unmatched. The CDR3 nucleotides read TGCGCCAGCAGCTTGGATAGCGGGAGTGGGAATGAGCAGTTCTTC. It specifies CASSLDSGSGNEQFF.

This clone was counted between two and nine times. This rearrangement joins TRBV6-4 to TRBJ1-2; the match to TRBD1 covers 7 bases. V shed 6 bases and J 3 bases; nucleotides not matched to a gene: 7. The germline V gene encodes CDR1 MRHNA and CDR2 SNTAGT. CDR3 length: 14 amino acids. In DNA, the CDR3 is TGTGCCAGCAGCCCCCGGGACAGCCACTATGGCTACACCTTC. It is translated as CASSPRDSHYGYTF.

V and J are TRBV4-1 and TRBJ2-7; possible D gene TRBD1, 6 bases. The germline CDR1 and CDR2 sequences are MGHRA and YSYEKL. The CDR3 loop spans 15 amino acids. V shed 0 bases and J shed 6 bases, with 15 bases lying between them. CDR3 nucleotides: TGCGCCAGCAGCCAAGAATTTTCGCAGGGGCGCGAGCAGTACTTC. Protein: CASSQEFSQGREQYF.

The V and J genes are TRBV30 and TRBJ1-2; tentative D call: TRBD1 (6 bases). Trimming took 1 base from V and 8 from J, leaving 20 bases between them. The CDR3 is 15 amino acids. Germline assignment: CDR1 GTSNPN and CDR2 SVGIG (reference sequence). The CDR3 bases are TGTGCCTGGAGTGCCGCTGCAATACAGGGACGCGGCTACACCTTC. Its translation is CAWSAAAIQGRGYTF. The full variable domain, in which reference TRBV30 and TRBJ1-2 provide the parts outside the CDR3, is SQTIHQWPATLVQPVGSPLSLECTVEGTSNPNLYWYRQAAGRGLQLLFYSVGIGQISSEVPQNLSASRPQDRQFILSSKKLLLSDSGFYLCAWSAAAIQGRGYTFGSGTRLTVV.

The J gene is TRBJ2-5, the V gene TRBV4-1; 8 nucleotides agree with TRBD2. The CDR3 sequence is 15 residues long. V gave up 2 bases and J gave up 5 bases; unmatched junction bases: 7. CDR1 MGHRA and CDR2 YSYEKL come from the germline V gene. The CDR3 spells CASSQQRELRETQYF. The CDR3 DNA reads TGCGCCAGCAGCCAACAGCGGGAGCTGAGGGAGACCCAGTACTTC.

The genes are TRBV2 and TRBJ2-1, with TRBD2 as a possible D gene (5 bases). The CDR3 has 14 residues. The germline CDR1 and CDR2 sequences are SNHLY and FYNNEI. Deletions cut 6 bases from V and 9 bases from J, with 18 bases between. DNA of the CDR3: TGTGCCAGCAGATTACAACTAGTGCGGGTTGAGCAGTTCTTC. Amino acids: CASRLQLVRVEQFF.

This clone came up once. V gene TRBV27 combines with J gene TRBJ2-3; 12 bases are shared with TRBD2. Germline CDR1 is MNHEY and CDR2 is SMNVEV (reference sequence). Trimming removed 8 bases from V and 10 bases from J; junction bases left unmatched: 13. There are 15 residues in the CDR3. CDR3 DNA sequence: TGTGCCAGCTTCAGAACGACTAGCGGGAGTTCACCGCAGTATTTT. This encodes CASFRTTSGSSPQYF.